These 2 T cell receptor beta chains originate from one sample sequenced in a study of blood T cell repertoires in COVID-19. Method: immunoSEQ multiplex PCR; TCRdb's copy keeps in-frame clones and lacks some. The sample consists of some 250,000 clones, around four fifths of them appearing once. Sequenced: peripheral blood. The receptor source for this set is a woman aged 55-69 years with active or convalescent COVID-19.

The V and J genes are TRBV19 and TRBJ1-2; D gene ambiguous. Germline CDR1 reads LNHDA; CDR2 reads SQIVND (reference sequence). V dropped 5 bases and J dropped 0 bases, with 13 bases sitting between them. The CDR3 length is 15 residues. The CDR3 is CASSFNGDPNYGYTF. CDR3 coding DNA: TGTGCCAGTAGTTTTAATGGAGATCCTAACTATGGCTACACCTTC. Supplemented by reference TRBV19 and TRBJ1-2, the full variable domain reads DGGITQSPKYLFRKEGQNVTLSCEQNLNHDAMYWYRQDPGQGLRLIYYSQIVNDFQKGDIAEGYSVSREKKESFPLTVTSAQKNPTAFYLCASSFNGDPNYGYTFGSGTRLTVV.

The gene calls are TRBV6-2 or TRBV6-3 and TRBJ1-5, with D possibly being TRBD1 (6 bases). The V and J ends lost 3 bases and 3 bases respectively, with 15 bases between them. CDR3 size: 16 residues. Germline V gives CDR1 MNHEY, CDR2 SVGEGT. The CDR3 nucleotides read TGTGCCAGCAGTTATGGTCAGGGGTCGGTCAATCAGCCCCAGCATTTT. Translation gives CASSYGQGSVNQPQHF.